Included here is one TCR beta chain sequence, with context. Germline CDR1 DFQATT, CDR2 SNEGSKA (reference sequence). The length of the CDR3 is 12 residues. During cDNA synthesis, UMIs that each contained a 6-nucleotide sample barcode were added by means of template switching. cDNA for TCRalpha and TCRbeta was amplified by nested PCRs of roughly 16 then roughly 10 cycles. Using the 5' RACE reads, TCRdb records one entry per CDR3 protein without DNA. Its table records fewer than 550,000 distinct CDR3 sequences. The data originate from a study of monozygotic twins with inflammatory bowel disease. The V gene is TRBV20-1, the J gene TRBJ1-2. The sequencing input was blood. The sequence came from a human donor with ulcerative colitis or Crohn's disease, or a healthy co-twin of an affected twin (not recorded which). This CDR3 is CSAGSPWDGYTF.